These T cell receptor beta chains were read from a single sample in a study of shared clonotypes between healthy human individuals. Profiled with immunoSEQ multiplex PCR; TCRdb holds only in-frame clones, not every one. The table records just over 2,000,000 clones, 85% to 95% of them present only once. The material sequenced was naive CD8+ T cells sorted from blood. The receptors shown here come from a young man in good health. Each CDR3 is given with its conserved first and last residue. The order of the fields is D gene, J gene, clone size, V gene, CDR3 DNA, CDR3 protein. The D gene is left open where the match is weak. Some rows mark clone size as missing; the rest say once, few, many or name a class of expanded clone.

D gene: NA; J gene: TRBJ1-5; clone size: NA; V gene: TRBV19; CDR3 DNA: TGTGCCAGTAGTATGGGGCAGGGGTTAGGGCAGCCCCAGCATTTT; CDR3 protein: CASSMGQGLGQPQHF
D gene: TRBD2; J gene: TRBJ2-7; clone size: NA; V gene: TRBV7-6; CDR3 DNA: TGTGCCAGCAGCCAGGGAGCCGGCGGATGGGGGGGCGAGCAGTACTTC; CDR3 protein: CASSQGAGGWGGEQYF
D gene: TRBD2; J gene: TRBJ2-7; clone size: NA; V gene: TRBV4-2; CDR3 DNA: TGTGCCAGCAGCCCGGAAATAAGCGGGGAGATCTACGAGCAGTACTTC; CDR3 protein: CASSPEISGEIYEQYF
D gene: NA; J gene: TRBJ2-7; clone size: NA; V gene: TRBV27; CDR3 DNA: TGTGCCAGCAGCGGGCCCGGACAGAGCTCCTACGAGCAGTACTTC; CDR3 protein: CASSGPGQSSYEQYF
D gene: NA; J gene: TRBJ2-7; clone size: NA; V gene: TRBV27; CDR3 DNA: TGTGCCACCCAAAGGCCGGGGGGCGCCTACGAGCAGTACTTC; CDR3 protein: CATQRPGGAYEQYF
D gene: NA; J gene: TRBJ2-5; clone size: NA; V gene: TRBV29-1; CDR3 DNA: TGCAGCGTTCGGAGTGTGGGGAGGGAGACCCAGTACTTC; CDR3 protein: CSVRSVGRETQYF
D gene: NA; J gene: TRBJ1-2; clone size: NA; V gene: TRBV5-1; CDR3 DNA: TGCGCCAGCAGCTTGGCGGGAGCTAACTATGGCTACACCTTC; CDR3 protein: CASSLAGANYGYTF
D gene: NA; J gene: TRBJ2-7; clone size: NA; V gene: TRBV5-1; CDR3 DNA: TGCGCCAGCAGCTTGGGCGAGTGGGATCCATACGAGCAGTACTTC; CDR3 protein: CASSLGEWDPYEQYF
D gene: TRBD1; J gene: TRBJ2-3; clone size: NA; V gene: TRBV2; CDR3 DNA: TGTGCCAGCAGTACAGGGGCCGATACGCAGTATTTT; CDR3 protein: CASSTGADTQYF
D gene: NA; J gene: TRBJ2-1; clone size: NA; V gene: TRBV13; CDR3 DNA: TGTGCCAGCACCTCCTTTGGGGAGGCAAGTGGGAATGAGCAGTTCTTC; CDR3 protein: CASTSFGEASGNEQFF
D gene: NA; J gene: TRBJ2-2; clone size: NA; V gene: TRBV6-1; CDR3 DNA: TGTGCCACCAGCCCGGACGGGGAGCTGTTTTTT; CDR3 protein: CATSPDGELFF
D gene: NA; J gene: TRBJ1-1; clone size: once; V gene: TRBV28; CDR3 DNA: TGTGCCAGCAGTCTCGACTGGAACACTGAAGCTTTCTTT; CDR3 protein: CASSLDWNTEAFF
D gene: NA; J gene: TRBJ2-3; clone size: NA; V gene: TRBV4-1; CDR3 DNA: TGCGCCAGCAGCCAAGGGCAGATGAGCACAGATACGCAGTATTTT; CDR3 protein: CASSQGQMSTDTQYF
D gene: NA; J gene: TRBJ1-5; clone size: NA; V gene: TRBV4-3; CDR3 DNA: TGCGCCAGCAGCCCCTATCATCAAAGGAACCGATATAGCAATCAGCCCCAGCATTTT; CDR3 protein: CASSPYHQRNRYSNQPQHF
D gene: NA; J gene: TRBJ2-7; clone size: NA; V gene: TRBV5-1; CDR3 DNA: TGCGCCAGCAGCGAAGGACAGACCTACGAGCAGTACTTC; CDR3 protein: CASSEGQTYEQYF
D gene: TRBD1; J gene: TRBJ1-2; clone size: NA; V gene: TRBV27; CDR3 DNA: TGTGCCAGCAGTCCGGGACAGGGGAGTAGCGGCTACACCTTC; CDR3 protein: CASSPGQGSSGYTF
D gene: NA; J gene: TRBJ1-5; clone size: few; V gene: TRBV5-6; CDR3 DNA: TGTGCCAGCAGCCCGGCGGGGTATCAGCCCCAGCATTTT; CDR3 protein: CASSPAGYQPQHF
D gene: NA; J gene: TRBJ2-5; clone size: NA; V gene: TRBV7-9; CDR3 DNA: TGTGCCAGCAGCTTAGGACAGAGGGAGACCCAGTACTTC; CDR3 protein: CASSLGQRETQYF
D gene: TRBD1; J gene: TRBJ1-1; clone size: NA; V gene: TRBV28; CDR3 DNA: TGTGCCAGCGGACTCCAGGGGGACCTGAACACTGAAGCTTTCTTT; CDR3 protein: CASGLQGDLNTEAFF
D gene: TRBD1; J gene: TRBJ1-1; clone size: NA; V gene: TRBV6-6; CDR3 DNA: TGTGCCAGCAGCTCATTATTTGGACAGGGAAACACTGAAGCTTTCTTT; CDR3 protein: CASSSLFGQGNTEAFF
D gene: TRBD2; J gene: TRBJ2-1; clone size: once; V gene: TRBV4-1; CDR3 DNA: TGCGCCAGCAGCCAGATGGCGGCTAGCGGGACTCACTACAATGAGCAGTTCTTC; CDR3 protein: CASSQMAASGTHYNEQFF
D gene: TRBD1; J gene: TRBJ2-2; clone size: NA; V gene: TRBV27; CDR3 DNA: TGTGCCAGCAGTTCACCCAGACAGGGGTATCACACCGGGGAGCTGTTTTTT; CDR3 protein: CASSSPRQGYHTGELFF